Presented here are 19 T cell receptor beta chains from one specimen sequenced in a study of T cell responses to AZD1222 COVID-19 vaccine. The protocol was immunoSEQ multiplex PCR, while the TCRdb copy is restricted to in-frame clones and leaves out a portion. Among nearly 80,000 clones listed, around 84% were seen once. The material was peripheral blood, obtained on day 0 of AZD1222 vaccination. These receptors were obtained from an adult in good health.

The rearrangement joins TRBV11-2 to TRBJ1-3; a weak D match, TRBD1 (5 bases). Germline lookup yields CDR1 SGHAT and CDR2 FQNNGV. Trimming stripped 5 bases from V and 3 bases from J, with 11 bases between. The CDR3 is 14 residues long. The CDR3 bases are TGTGCCAGCAGCACCGGGACGGGTGGAAACACCATATATTTT. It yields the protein CASSTGTGGNTIYF.

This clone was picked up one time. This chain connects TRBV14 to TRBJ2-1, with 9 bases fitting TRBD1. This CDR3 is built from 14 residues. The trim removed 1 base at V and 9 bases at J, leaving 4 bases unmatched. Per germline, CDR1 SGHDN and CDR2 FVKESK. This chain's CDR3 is CASSQATGGSEQFF. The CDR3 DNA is TGTGCCAGCAGCCAAGCAACAGGGGGCAGTGAGCAGTTCTTC.

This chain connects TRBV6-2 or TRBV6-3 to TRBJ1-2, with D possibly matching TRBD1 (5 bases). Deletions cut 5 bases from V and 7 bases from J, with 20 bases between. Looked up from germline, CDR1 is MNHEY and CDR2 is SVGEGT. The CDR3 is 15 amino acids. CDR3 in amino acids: CASSTTGITDGGYTF. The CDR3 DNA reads TGTGCCAGCAGTACTACAGGAATAACGGACGGTGGCTACACCTTC.

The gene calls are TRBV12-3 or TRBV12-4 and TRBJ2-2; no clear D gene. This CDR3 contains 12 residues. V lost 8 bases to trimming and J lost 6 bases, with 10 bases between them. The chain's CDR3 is CASGFGPGELFF. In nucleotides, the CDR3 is TGTGCCAGCGGATTCGGACCCGGGGAGCTGTTTTTT.

CDR3 in amino acids: CASSPQDSYYEQYF. The CDR3 region has the DNA TGTGCCAGCAGTCCGCAGGACAGTTATTACGAGCAGTACTTC. The J gene is TRBJ2-7, the V gene TRBV28; D possibly corresponds to TRBD1 (6 bases). The V gene's germline CDR1 is MDHEN and CDR2 SYDVKM. The length of the CDR3 is 14 residues. V dropped 5 bases and J dropped 4 bases, with 15 bases sitting between them.

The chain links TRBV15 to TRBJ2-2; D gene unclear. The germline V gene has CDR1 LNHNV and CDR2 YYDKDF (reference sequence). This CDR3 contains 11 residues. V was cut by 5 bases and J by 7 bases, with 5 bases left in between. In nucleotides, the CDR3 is TGTGCCACCAGCCACGGCGGGGAGCTGTTTTTT. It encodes CATSHGGELFF.

The CDR3 sequence is CASSLDGGYGYTF. The DNA for the CDR3 is TGTGCCAGCAGCCTAGATGGTGGCTATGGCTACACCTTC. The chain has TRBV7-8 and TRBJ1-2; D is ambiguous. CDR3 size: 13 residues. V dropped 5 bases and J dropped 4 bases, with 11 bases sitting between them. Germline assignment: CDR1 SGHVS and CDR2 FQNEAQ.

CDR3 nucleotides: TGCGCCAGCGGACGGACAATGGTGGGTGAGCAGTTCTTC. Translation gives CASGRTMVGEQFF. The chain is built from TRBV10-2 and TRBJ2-1, with a possible D match to TRBD1 (5 bases). The CDR3 runs to 13 residues. Between the trimmed V and J ends, which lost 8 bases and 9 bases, there was a span of 17 bases. CDR1 and CDR2 (germline): WSHSY, SAAADI.

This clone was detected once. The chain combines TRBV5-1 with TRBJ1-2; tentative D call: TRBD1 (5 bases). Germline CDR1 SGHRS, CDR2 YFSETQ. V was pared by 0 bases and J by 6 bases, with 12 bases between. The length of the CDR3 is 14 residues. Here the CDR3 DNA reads TGCGCCAGCAGCTTGGGGGGACCCTGGGATGGCTACACCTTC. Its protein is CASSLGGPWDGYTF.

CDR3 DNA sequence: TGTGCCAGCAGTTTAAGGGGTTATAGCAATCAGCCCCAGCATTTT. This codes for CASSLRGYSNQPQHF. This chain links TRBV28 with TRBJ1-5; tentative D call: TRBD1 (5 bases). Per the germline V gene, CDR1 is MDHEN and CDR2 is SYDVKM. CDR3 size: 15 residues. V dropped 2 bases and J dropped 0 bases, with 8 bases sitting between them.

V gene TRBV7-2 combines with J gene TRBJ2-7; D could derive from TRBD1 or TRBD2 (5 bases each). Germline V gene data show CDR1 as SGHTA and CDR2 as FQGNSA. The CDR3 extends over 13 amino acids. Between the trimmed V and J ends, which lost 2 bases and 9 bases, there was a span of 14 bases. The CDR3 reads CASSLWPGDRQYF. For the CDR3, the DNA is TGTGCCAGCAGCTTATGGCCCGGGGACCGGCAGTACTTC. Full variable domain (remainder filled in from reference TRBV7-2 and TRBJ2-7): GAGVSQSPSNKVTEKGKDVELRCDPISGHTALYWYRQSLGQGLEFLIYFQGNSAPDKSGLPSDRFSAERTGGSVSTLTIQRTQQEDSAVYLCASSLWPGDRQYFGPGTRLTVT.

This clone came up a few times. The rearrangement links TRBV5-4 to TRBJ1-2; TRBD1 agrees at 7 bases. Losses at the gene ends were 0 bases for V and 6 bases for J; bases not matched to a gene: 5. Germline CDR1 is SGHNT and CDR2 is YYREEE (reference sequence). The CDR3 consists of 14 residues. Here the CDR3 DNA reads TGTGCCAGCAGCTTGGACGACAGGGCGGATGGCTACACCTTC. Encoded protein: CASSLDDRADGYTF.

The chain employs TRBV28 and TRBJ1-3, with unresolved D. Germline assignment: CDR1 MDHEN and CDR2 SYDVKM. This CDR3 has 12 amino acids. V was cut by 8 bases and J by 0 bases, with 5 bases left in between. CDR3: CASQNSGNTIYF. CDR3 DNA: TGTGCCAGCCAGAACTCTGGAAACACCATATATTTT.

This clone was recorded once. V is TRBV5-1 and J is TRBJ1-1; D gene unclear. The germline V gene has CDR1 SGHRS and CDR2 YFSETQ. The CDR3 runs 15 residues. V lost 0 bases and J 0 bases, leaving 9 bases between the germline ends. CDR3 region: CASSLAGRVNTEAFF. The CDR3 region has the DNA TGCGCCAGCAGCTTGGCTGGAAGAGTGAACACTGAAGCTTTCTTT.

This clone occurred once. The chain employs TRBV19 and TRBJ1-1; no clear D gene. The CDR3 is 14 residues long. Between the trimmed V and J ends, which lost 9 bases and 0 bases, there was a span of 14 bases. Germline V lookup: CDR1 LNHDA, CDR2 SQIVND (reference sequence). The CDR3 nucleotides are TGTGCCAGCCGCAACACCCGTCTGAACACTGAAGCTTTCTTT. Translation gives CASRNTRLNTEAFF.

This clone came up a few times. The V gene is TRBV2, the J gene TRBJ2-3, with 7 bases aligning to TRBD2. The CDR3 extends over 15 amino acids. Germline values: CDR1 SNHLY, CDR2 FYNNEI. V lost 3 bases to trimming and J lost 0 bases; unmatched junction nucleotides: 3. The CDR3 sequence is CASSDSGLSTDTQYF. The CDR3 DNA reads TGTGCCAGCAGTGATAGCGGGCTTAGCACAGATACGCAGTATTTT.

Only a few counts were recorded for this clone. CDR3 protein: CASSGRQGANYGYTF. CDR3 coding DNA: TGTGCCAGTAGTGGGAGACAGGGGGCGAACTATGGCTACACCTTC. This chain uses TRBV19 with TRBJ1-2; 10 bases align to TRBD1. The V and J ends lost 5 bases and 2 bases, in that order; junction bases with no gene match: 5. The CDR3 runs 15 residues. Per germline, CDR1 LNHDA and CDR2 SQIVND (reference sequence).

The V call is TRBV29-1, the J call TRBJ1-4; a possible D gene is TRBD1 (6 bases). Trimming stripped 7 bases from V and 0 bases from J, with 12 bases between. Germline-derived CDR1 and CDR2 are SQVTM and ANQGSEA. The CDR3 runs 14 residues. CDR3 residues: CSAAQGATNEKLFF. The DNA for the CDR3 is TGCAGCGCCGCACAGGGCGCAACTAATGAAAAACTGTTTTTT.

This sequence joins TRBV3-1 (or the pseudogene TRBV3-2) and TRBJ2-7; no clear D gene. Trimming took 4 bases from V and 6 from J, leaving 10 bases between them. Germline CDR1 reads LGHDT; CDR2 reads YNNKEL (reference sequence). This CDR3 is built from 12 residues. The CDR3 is CASSPPLGEQYF. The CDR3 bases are TGTGCCAGCAGCCCCCCCTTAGGCGAGCAGTACTTC.